A selection of T cell receptor beta chains follows, all from one sample in a study of blood T cell repertoires in COVID-19. Repertoires were generated with immunoSEQ multiplex PCR, while TCRdb's copy carries only in-frame clones and drops some. The table records roughly 250,000 clones, about 89% of them present only once. The sequencing sample was made of peripheral blood. The receptors stem from a man aged 30 to 45 with acute or convalescent COVID-19. Each CDR3 is given with its conserved first and last residue. The order of the fields is V gene, D gene, clone size, J gene, CDR3 DNA, CDR3 protein. D genes are given only for firm matches. Clone size appears in some rows only: once, few, many, or a class for an expanded clone.

v_call: TRBV19
d_call: TRBD1
clone_size: NA
j_call: TRBJ1-1
cdr3_nt: TGTGCCAGTAGTCTACAGGGGGGCTTAGGTGAAGCTTTCTTT
cdr3_aa: CASSLQGGLGEAFF

v_call: TRBV29-1
d_call: NA
clone_size: NA
j_call: TRBJ2-7
cdr3_nt: TGCAGCGTTCGGGGTGGGCTTACCTACGAGCAGTACTTC
cdr3_aa: CSVRGGLTYEQYF

v_call: TRBV3-1/TRBV3-2
d_call: TRBD1
clone_size: NA
j_call: TRBJ1-4
cdr3_nt: TGTGCCAGCAGCCAAGAGGGGACAGGGAATGAAAAACTGTTTTTT
cdr3_aa: CASSQEGTGNEKLFF

v_call: TRBV4-1
d_call: TRBD2
clone_size: NA
j_call: TRBJ2-7
cdr3_nt: TGCGCCAGCAGCCAGAGTCGGGTAGCGGGAGGAAATGAGCAGTACTTC
cdr3_aa: CASSQSRVAGGNEQYF

v_call: TRBV10-3
d_call: TRBD1
clone_size: NA
j_call: TRBJ1-2
cdr3_nt: TGTGCCATCAGTGAGTCGAACAGGGGGGACTATGGCTACACCTTC
cdr3_aa: CAISESNRGDYGYTF

v_call: TRBV29-1
d_call: NA
clone_size: once
j_call: TRBJ2-5
cdr3_nt: TGCAGCGTTGAAGACGGAGTAAAGGAAGAGACCCAGTACTTC
cdr3_aa: CSVEDGVKEETQYF

v_call: TRBV3-1/TRBV3-2
d_call: TRBD1
clone_size: NA
j_call: TRBJ1-2
cdr3_nt: TGTGCCAGCAGCCTCCGGTCCGGGACAGGGGGCGGTGGCTACACCTTC
cdr3_aa: CASSLRSGTGGGGYTF

v_call: TRBV30
d_call: TRBD2
clone_size: NA
j_call: TRBJ2-7
cdr3_nt: TGTGCCTGGATCCGCAAGAACATGGGACTAGCGGGAGGACTTCCAGTAAACGAGCAGTACTTC
cdr3_aa: CAWIRKNMGLAGGLPVNEQYF

v_call: TRBV25-1
d_call: NA
clone_size: NA
j_call: TRBJ2-6
cdr3_nt: TGTGCCAGCAGGCCCTACTCTGGGGCCAACGTCCTGACTTTC
cdr3_aa: CASRPYSGANVLTF

v_call: TRBV29-1
d_call: NA
clone_size: NA
j_call: TRBJ1-2
cdr3_nt: TGCAGCGTCACGGACATCTGTGGCTACACCTTC
cdr3_aa: CSVTDICGYTF

v_call: TRBV4-1
d_call: NA
clone_size: NA
j_call: TRBJ2-5
cdr3_nt: TGCGCCAGCAGCCAGTCCGAGACACTGCAAGAGACCCAGTACTTC
cdr3_aa: CASSQSETLQETQYF

v_call: TRBV20-1
d_call: NA
clone_size: NA
j_call: TRBJ2-2
cdr3_nt: TGCAGTGCTAGTTTGGGGCTTGGAACCGGGGAGCTGTTTTTT
cdr3_aa: CSASLGLGTGELFF

v_call: TRBV19
d_call: TRBD2
clone_size: NA
j_call: TRBJ2-6
cdr3_nt: TGTGCCGCGGCGGGGGTTGGGGCCAACGTCCTGACTTTC
cdr3_aa: CAAAGVGANVLTF

v_call: TRBV5-4
d_call: TRBD1
clone_size: NA
j_call: TRBJ1-6
cdr3_nt: TGTGCCAGCAGCCCACAGGGGGCTGAAAATTCACCCCTCCACTTT
cdr3_aa: CASSPQGAENSPLHF

v_call: TRBV19
d_call: TRBD2
clone_size: once
j_call: TRBJ2-1
cdr3_nt: TGTGCCAGTACCCCTAGCGGGAGTGTTGGTGAGCAGTTCTTC
cdr3_aa: CASTPSGSVGEQFF

v_call: TRBV30
d_call: TRBD2
clone_size: NA
j_call: TRBJ2-3
cdr3_nt: TGTGCCTGGAGTGTACTAAGCGGGAGGGCCAAAGGGTTT
cdr3_aa: CAWSVLSGRAKGF

v_call: TRBV28
d_call: TRBD1
clone_size: few
j_call: TRBJ1-4
cdr3_nt: TGTGCCAGCAGTTCCTTCCGGACAGGGGAGCGAAATGAAAAACTGTTTTTT
cdr3_aa: CASSSFRTGERNEKLFF

v_call: TRBV9
d_call: NA
clone_size: once
j_call: TRBJ2-3
cdr3_nt: TGTGCCAGTAAAAGGACTGGAACAGATACGCAGTATTTT
cdr3_aa: CASKRTGTDTQYF

v_call: TRBV15
d_call: TRBD2
clone_size: NA
j_call: TRBJ2-3
cdr3_nt: TGTGCCACCAGCAGATCGACTCCTTTGACTAGCGGGAGATATACGCAGTATTTT
cdr3_aa: CATSRSTPLTSGRYTQYF

v_call: TRBV2
d_call: NA
clone_size: NA
j_call: TRBJ2-3
cdr3_nt: TGTGCCAGCAGTATAGCGGACTTCGGGGATACGCAGTATTTT
cdr3_aa: CASSIADFGDTQYF

v_call: TRBV7-3
d_call: TRBD1
clone_size: NA
j_call: TRBJ2-7
cdr3_nt: TGTGCCAGCAGCAGGGGACAGGACTACGAGCAGTACTTC
cdr3_aa: CASSRGQDYEQYF

v_call: TRBV28
d_call: NA
clone_size: NA
j_call: TRBJ1-2
cdr3_nt: TGTGCCAGCAGGGCGCAGGGAATTGGCTACACCTTC
cdr3_aa: CASRAQGIGYTF

v_call: TRBV5-1
d_call: NA
clone_size: NA
j_call: TRBJ2-6
cdr3_nt: TGCGCCAGCAGCTTCACAGTGTTCTCTGGGGCCAACGTCCTGACTTTC
cdr3_aa: CASSFTVFSGANVLTF

v_call: TRBV5-4
d_call: NA
clone_size: NA
j_call: TRBJ2-5
cdr3_nt: TGTGCCAGCATCCAGGGGGAGACCCAGTACTTC
cdr3_aa: CASIQGETQYF

v_call: TRBV2
d_call: NA
clone_size: NA
j_call: TRBJ1-2
cdr3_nt: TGTGCCAGCAGGCGGGACGGCAGCTATGGCTACACCTTC
cdr3_aa: CASRRDGSYGYTF

v_call: TRBV14
d_call: NA
clone_size: NA
j_call: TRBJ2-2
cdr3_nt: TGTGCCAGCAGCCAAGTCTCTGCAGGATTTAACACCGGGGAGCTGTTTTTT
cdr3_aa: CASSQVSAGFNTGELFF

v_call: TRBV30
d_call: TRBD1
clone_size: NA
j_call: TRBJ1-3
cdr3_nt: TGTGCCTGGAGTTGGGGACAGACCTCTGGAAACACCATATATTTT
cdr3_aa: CAWSWGQTSGNTIYF

v_call: TRBV28
d_call: TRBD1
clone_size: few
j_call: TRBJ2-3
cdr3_nt: TGTGCCAGCAGTTTGGGACAGAGCACAGATACGCAGTATTTT
cdr3_aa: CASSLGQSTDTQYF

v_call: TRBV10-1
d_call: NA
clone_size: NA
j_call: TRBJ2-2
cdr3_nt: TGCGCCAGCAGTCCTAGGTCTTTTACCGGGGAGCTGTTTTTT
cdr3_aa: CASSPRSFTGELFF

v_call: TRBV18
d_call: NA
clone_size: once
j_call: TRBJ2-3
cdr3_nt: TGTGCCAGCGGAAGTACTATACACACAGATACGCAGTATTTT
cdr3_aa: CASGSTIHTDTQYF

v_call: TRBV5-4
d_call: NA
clone_size: NA
j_call: TRBJ1-6
cdr3_nt: TGTGCCAGCAGCTTGGTGGCCCCTCTCGAAAATTCACCCCTCCACTTT
cdr3_aa: CASSLVAPLENSPLHF

v_call: TRBV28
d_call: TRBD1
clone_size: NA
j_call: TRBJ2-7
cdr3_nt: TGTGCCAGCAGTCCCTCAGACAGGGTGATCTACGAGCAGTACTTC
cdr3_aa: CASSPSDRVIYEQYF

v_call: TRBV5-8
d_call: NA
clone_size: NA
j_call: TRBJ1-1
cdr3_nt: TGTGCCAGCAGCTTGGCCGTAAGAGAGCTGAACACTGAAGCTTTCTTT
cdr3_aa: CASSLAVRELNTEAFF

v_call: TRBV6-5
d_call: NA
clone_size: NA
j_call: TRBJ1-1
cdr3_nt: TGTGCCAGCACCCCCGGGGGGGGGTTGAACACTGAAGCTTTCTTT
cdr3_aa: CASTPGGGLNTEAFF

v_call: TRBV4-2
d_call: NA
clone_size: NA
j_call: TRBJ1-2
cdr3_nt: TGTGCCAGCAGCCCAGCGGAGGGAGTTAACTATGGCTACACCTTC
cdr3_aa: CASSPAEGVNYGYTF

v_call: TRBV7-9
d_call: TRBD2
clone_size: NA
j_call: TRBJ2-3
cdr3_nt: TGTGCCAGCAGTTCGGACTTAGCGGGGGATTACCGAGATACGCAGTATTTT
cdr3_aa: CASSSDLAGDYRDTQYF

v_call: TRBV18
d_call: TRBD1
clone_size: NA
j_call: TRBJ1-3
cdr3_nt: TGTGCCAGCTCTCTGGGACAGATCTCTGGAAACACCATATATTTT
cdr3_aa: CASSLGQISGNTIYF

v_call: TRBV18
d_call: NA
clone_size: few
j_call: TRBJ1-1
cdr3_nt: TGTGCCAGCTCACCGGATAGACAGGTGAACACTGAAGCTTTCTTT
cdr3_aa: CASSPDRQVNTEAFF

v_call: TRBV14
d_call: TRBD1
clone_size: NA
j_call: TRBJ1-1
cdr3_nt: TGTGCCAGCAGTGACAGGGGTCGAAACACTGAAGCTTTCTTT
cdr3_aa: CASSDRGRNTEAFF

v_call: TRBV28
d_call: NA
clone_size: NA
j_call: TRBJ1-4
cdr3_nt: TGTGCCAGCAGCCCGCGGGAAAAACTGTTTTTT
cdr3_aa: CASSPREKLFF

v_call: TRBV11-2
d_call: TRBD1
clone_size: NA
j_call: TRBJ2-7
cdr3_nt: TGTGCCAGCAGCTGGGGACAGGGGAACTACGAGCAGTACTTC
cdr3_aa: CASSWGQGNYEQYF

v_call: TRBV11-2
d_call: NA
clone_size: NA
j_call: TRBJ1-6
cdr3_nt: TGTGCCAGCAGCTTAACCAGTCTCTATAATTCACCCCTCCACTTT
cdr3_aa: CASSLTSLYNSPLHF

v_call: TRBV23-1
d_call: TRBD1
clone_size: NA
j_call: TRBJ2-2
cdr3_nt: TGCGCCAGCAGTCAGATCCGGGACAGGGGCGGCTTCGGGGAGCTGTTTTTT
cdr3_aa: CASSQIRDRGGFGELFF

v_call: TRBV5-8
d_call: NA
clone_size: NA
j_call: TRBJ1-6
cdr3_nt: TGTGCCAGCAGCCCCGCGGGGACGGGGAATTCACCCCTCCACTTT
cdr3_aa: CASSPAGTGNSPLHF